Shown below are 28 T cell receptor beta chains from a single sample sequenced in a study of blood T cell repertoires in COVID-19. The data were produced by immunoSEQ multiplex PCR, yet TCRdb's version contains in-frame clones alone and is incomplete. The sample lists 180,000 or so clones, around 83% occurring once. Sequencing was carried out using peripheral blood. These receptors all come from a man between 18 and 29 years old with acute or convalescent COVID-19.

V is TRBV30 and J is TRBJ1-5, with a tentative D call TRBD1 (5 bases). The CDR3 loop spans 13 amino acids. V was shortened by 2 bases and J by 3 bases, with 8 bases between the two germline ends. CDR1 and CDR2 (germline): GTSNPN, SVGIG (reference sequence). CDR3 sequence (DNA): TGTGCCTGGAGTCAACAGGACAATCAGCCCCAGCATTTT. It is translated as CAWSQQDNQPQHF.

The chain joins TRBV12-3 or TRBV12-4 to TRBJ1-5, with TRBD1 matching over 7 bases. CDR3 length equals 13 residues. The ends lost 6 bases at V and 7 bases at J; junction bases unmatched: 6. CDR3 amino acids: CASSQTGRQPQHF. The CDR3 coding sequence is TGTGCCAGCAGCCAGACAGGGCGGCAGCCCCAGCATTTT.

DNA for the CDR3: TGTGCCAGCAGCTTGGGCAGGGATAACTCTGGAAACACCATATATTTT. Protein: CASSLGRDNSGNTIYF. The chain combines TRBV5-5 with TRBJ1-3, with a possible D match to TRBD1 (5 bases). The CDR3 runs to 16 residues. The V gene's germline CDR1 is SGHKS and CDR2 YYEKEE (reference sequence). Deletions cut 0 bases from V and 0 bases from J, with 10 bases between.

V usage is TRBV5-1 and J usage is TRBJ2-5, with 13 nucleotides matching TRBD2. The germline V gene encodes CDR1 SGHRS and CDR2 YFSETQ. The J segment lost 3 bases and the V segment lost 4 bases, leaving 9 bases of the junction unmatched. This CDR3 has 17 amino acids. DNA for the CDR3: TGCGCCAGCAGCGGGGATTTGGGACTAGCGGGGAAAGAGACCCAGTACTTC. This encodes CASSGDLGLAGKETQYF.

This chain links TRBV9 with TRBJ1-3; D may be TRBD1 (6 bases). From germline, CDR1 is SGDLS and CDR2 YYNGEE. The CDR3 is 14 amino acids. The V end lost 2 bases, the J end lost 8 bases, and 14 bases lay between the germline ends. The CDR3 spells CASSVTGTADTIYF. The DNA for the CDR3 is TGTGCCAGCAGCGTGACAGGTACGGCGGACACCATATATTTT.

The V and J genes are TRBV5-1 and TRBJ2-5; 7 bases are a match to TRBD2. The V gene end was trimmed by 4 bases and the J gene end by 4 bases; junction bases not matched to a gene: 16. The length of the CDR3 is 17 residues. The V gene's germline CDR1 is SGHRS and CDR2 YFSETQ. The CDR3 region is CASSPGGTQGVPETQYF. As DNA, the CDR3 is TGCGCCAGCAGCCCCGGGGGGACTCAAGGCGTCCCAGAGACCCAGTACTTC.

The chain couples TRBV7-6 to TRBJ1-3; D is possibly TRBD1 (6 bases). V lost 1 base, J lost 4 bases, and 17 bases lay in between. The CDR3 sequence is 17 residues long. Germline V CDR1 and CDR2: SGHVS, FNYEAQ. CDR3 coding DNA: TGTGCCAGCAGCTTAGACATGCAGGGGTCGGGAGGAAACACCATATATTTT. Protein: CASSLDMQGSGGNTIYF.

The chain employs TRBV9 and TRBJ2-3; the D is unclear. The CDR3 consists of 12 residues. From germline, CDR1 is SGDLS and CDR2 YYNGEE. Trimming took off 4 bases at V and 0 bases at J, with 3 bases between the two ends. The CDR3 loop reads CASSISTDTQYF. The DNA of the CDR3 is TGTGCCAGCAGCATAAGCACAGATACGCAGTATTTT.

This clone was detected only a few times. The genes are TRBV5-4 and TRBJ1-1; D unresolved. Per germline, CDR1 SGHNT and CDR2 YYREEE (reference sequence). The CDR3 contains 14 residues. With 2 bases removed from V and 8 bases from J, the gap between germline ends came to 16 bases. This CDR3 is CASSFPGRSREAFF. CDR3 nucleotides: TGTGCCAGCAGCTTCCCCGGCCGTTCTAGGGAAGCTTTCTTT.

This clone was counted between two and nine times. The chain joins TRBV27 to TRBJ1-2; 10 nucleotides agree with TRBD1. Looked up from germline, CDR1 is MNHEY and CDR2 is SMNVEV (reference sequence). The ends lost 1 base at V and 0 bases at J; junction bases unmatched: 2. This CDR3 comprises 16 residues. CDR3 DNA sequence: TGTGCCAGCAGTTTATTAGGACAGGGGGCTAACTATGGCTACACCTTC. The encoded protein is CASSLLGQGANYGYTF.

The chain uses TRBV3-1 (or the pseudogene TRBV3-2) and TRBJ1-2; D not certain. The V end lost 4 bases, the J end lost 4 bases, and 16 bases lay between the germline ends. The CDR3 contains 15 residues. Looked up from germline, CDR1 is LGHDT and CDR2 is YNNKEL (reference sequence). CDR3 region: CASSPTTAAAYGYTF. CDR3 bases: TGTGCCAGCAGCCCTACAACAGCCGCCGCCTATGGCTACACCTTC.

The chain has TRBV9 and TRBJ1-2, with 12 positions matching TRBD1. Germline loops: CDR1 SGDLS, CDR2 YYNGEE. V was clipped by 4 bases and J by 7 bases; unmatched bases: 5. The CDR3 loop spans 14 amino acids. CDR3 coding DNA: TGTGCCAGCAGCCCGGGACAGGGGGCCGGTGGCTACACCTTC. Its protein product is CASSPGQGAGGYTF.

This clone is a singleton in its sample. The J gene is TRBJ1-1, the V gene TRBV5-8, with TRBD1 identical over 9 bases. CDR3 size: 14 residues. V was clipped by 2 bases and J by 5 bases; unmatched bases: 4. Germline CDR1 is SGHTS and CDR2 is YDEGEE. The CDR3 DNA is TGTGCCAGCAGCTTTGACAGGGGGGGGACTGAAGCTTTCTTT. This translates into CASSFDRGGTEAFF.

This sequence joins TRBV28 and TRBJ1-1, with D hard to call. Trimming stripped 0 bases from V and 2 bases from J, with 7 bases between. Germline V gives CDR1 MDHEN, CDR2 SYDVKM. There are 14 residues in the CDR3. In DNA, the CDR3 is TGTGCCAGCAGTTTATGGGCCAGAAACACTGAAGCTTTCTTT. Translation: CASSLWARNTEAFF.

The chain links TRBV7-9 to TRBJ2-2, with D unclear. The CDR3 is 13 amino acids. The V gene lost 5 bases and the J gene lost 3 bases, with 7 bases spanning the gap. Germline CDR1 SEHNR, CDR2 FQNEAQ (reference sequence). CDR3 sequence (DNA): TGTGCCAGCAGCCGAGAACACACCGGGGAGCTGTTTTTT. It encodes CASSREHTGELFF.

The chain couples TRBV6-7 to TRBJ2-7; weak D call: TRBD2 (5 bases). TRBV6-7 qualifies as an ORF whose function is uncertain. CDR3 length: 16 amino acids. V shed 0 bases and J shed 7 bases, with 19 bases lying between them. CDR3 bases: TGTGCCAGCAGTTACTCGCATGTGGACCCCCGGGAAGAGCAGTACTTC. Translation gives CASSYSHVDPREEQYF.

This clone has more than one count but fewer than ten. The CDR3 sequence: CASSFRGPNTGELFF. CDR3 in DNA: TGCGCCAGCAGCTTTAGGGGGCCGAACACCGGGGAGCTGTTTTTT. The chain joins TRBV5-1 to TRBJ2-2, with 7 bases identical to TRBD1. The CDR3 covers 15 residues. Trimming took 2 bases from V and 0 from J; bases not matched to a gene: 1. Germline V gives CDR1 SGHRS, CDR2 YFSETQ.

DNA of the CDR3: TGTGCCAGCAGTGAACGATTAAACAGTCGGAACTATGGCTACACCTTC. Its protein is CASSERLNSRNYGYTF. The rearrangement links TRBV6-1 to TRBJ1-2; D is unclear. Germline CDR1 is MNHNS and CDR2 is SASEGT. V was cut by 2 bases and J by 2 bases, with 15 bases left in between. The CDR3 is 16 amino acids.

Details on this clone: This same CDR3 is encoded by further DNA sequences in the sample. The rearrangement joins TRBV24-1 to TRBJ2-7; tentatively, D is TRBD2 (6 bases). The V and J ends lost 4 bases and 3 bases respectively, with 12 bases between them. CDR1 and CDR2 (germline): KGHDR, SFDVKD. There are 14 residues in the CDR3. CDR3 coding DNA: TGTGCCACCAGTGAGTCGTCCGGGGGCTACGAGCAGTACTTC. Translating it yields CATSESSGGYEQYF.

This chain joins TRBV25-1 and TRBJ2-1, with D unresolved. CDR3 size: 14 residues. Germline V lookup: CDR1 MGHDK, CDR2 SYGVNS. Trimming stripped 4 bases from V and 4 bases from J, with 11 bases between. The CDR3 protein is CASSVFESYNEQFF. The CDR3 nucleotides read TGTGCCAGCAGTGTGTTTGAGAGTTACAATGAGCAGTTCTTC. Variable domain in full (rest from reference TRBV25-1 and TRBJ2-1): EADIYQTPRYLVIGTGKKITLECSQTMGHDKMYWYQQDPGMELHLIHYSYGVNSTEKGDLSSESTVSRIRTEHFPLTLESARPSHTSQYLCASSVFESYNEQFFGPGTRLTVL.

A few counts support this clone. The chain carries TRBV7-2 and TRBJ2-2; tentative D call: TRBD2 (5 bases). With 6 bases removed from V and 4 bases from J, the gap between germline ends came to 15 bases. In germline, CDR1 is SGHTA, CDR2 FQGNSA. The CDR3 runs 15 residues. The CDR3 loop reads CASSLNREPTGELFF. For the CDR3, the DNA is TGTGCCAGCAGTCTCAATAGGGAGCCCACCGGGGAGCTGTTTTTT.

This chain uses TRBV19 with TRBJ2-5; the match to TRBD2 covers 9 bases. Trimming removed 3 bases from V and 3 bases from J; junction bases left unmatched: 5. The CDR3 loop spans 15 amino acids. Germline CDR1 reads LNHDA; CDR2 reads SQIVND (reference sequence). Here the CDR3 reads CASSIEGTSKETQYF. CDR3 coding DNA: TGTGCCAGTAGTATCGAAGGGACTAGCAAAGAGACCCAGTACTTC.

The chain is built from TRBV7-8 and TRBJ1-1; possibly TRBD1 for D (5 bases). The CDR3 is 17 amino acids. V lost 1 base and J 1 base, leaving 16 bases between the germline ends. Germline CDR1 is SGHVS and CDR2 is FQNEAQ. The CDR3 is CASSLERGGRGNTEAFF. As DNA, the CDR3 is TGTGCCAGCAGCTTAGAGCGGGGGGGTAGGGGGAACACTGAAGCTTTCTTT.

The chain is built from TRBV6-2 or TRBV6-3 and TRBJ1-5, with D perhaps matching TRBD1 (6 bases). Germline CDR1 is MNHEY and CDR2 is SVGEGT. This CDR3 has 14 amino acids. V dropped 3 bases and J dropped 6 bases, with 12 bases sitting between them. The CDR3 nucleotides read TGTGCCAGCAGTTATTCTACAGGGCGTCAGCCCCAGCATTTT. Translation gives CASSYSTGRQPQHF.

This chain uses TRBV5-1 with TRBJ1-2; D is possibly TRBD1 (6 bases). Deletions cut 6 bases from V and 1 base from J, with 10 bases between. The CDR3 is 13 amino acids. Germline lookup yields CDR1 SGHRS and CDR2 YFSETQ. The CDR3 DNA reads TGCGCCAGCACCCAGGACAGTAACTATGGCTACACCTTC. Amino acid sequence: CASTQDSNYGYTF.

The chain employs TRBV18 and TRBJ2-5, with TRBD1 matching 7 bases. Germline values: CDR1 KGHSH, CDR2 LQKENI. V lost 3 bases and J lost 5; bases outside the gene matches: 3. The CDR3 extends over 13 amino acids. CDR3 DNA: TGTGCCAGCTCACCCGGACAGGAGGAGACCCAGTACTTC. Its translation is CASSPGQEETQYF.

In this sample, this clone turned up a few times. The chain carries TRBV20-1 and TRBJ2-6; D possibly corresponds to TRBD2 (6 bases). Germline-derived CDR1 and CDR2 are DFQATT and SNEGSKA (reference sequence). The V and J ends lost 3 bases and 2 bases respectively, with 11 bases between them. This CDR3 spans 15 amino acids. CDR3 in DNA: TGCAGTGCTAGTCCCGGGGGTCCTGGGGCCAACGTCCTGACTTTC. Translated: CSASPGGPGANVLTF.

This clone was found a few times. The chain joins TRBV2 to TRBJ1-5; D remains ambiguous. Germline lookup yields CDR1 SNHLY and CDR2 FYNNEI. Trimming cost V 6 bases and J 0 bases, with 6 bases left between them. CDR3 length: 13 residues. DNA of the CDR3: TGTGCCAGCAGACGGGATAGCAATCAGCCCCAGCATTTT. It translates to CASRRDSNQPQHF.